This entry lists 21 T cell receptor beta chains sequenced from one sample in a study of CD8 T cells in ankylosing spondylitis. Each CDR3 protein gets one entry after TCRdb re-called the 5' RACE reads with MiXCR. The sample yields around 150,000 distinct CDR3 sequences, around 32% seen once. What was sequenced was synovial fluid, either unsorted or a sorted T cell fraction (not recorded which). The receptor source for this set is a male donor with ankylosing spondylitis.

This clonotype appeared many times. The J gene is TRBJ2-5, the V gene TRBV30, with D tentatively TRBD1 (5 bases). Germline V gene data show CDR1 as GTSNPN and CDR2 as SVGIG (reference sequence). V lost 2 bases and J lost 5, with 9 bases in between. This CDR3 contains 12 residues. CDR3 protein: CAWSPRAETQYF. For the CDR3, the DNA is TGTGCCTGGAGTCCCAGGGCCGAGACCCAGTACTTC.

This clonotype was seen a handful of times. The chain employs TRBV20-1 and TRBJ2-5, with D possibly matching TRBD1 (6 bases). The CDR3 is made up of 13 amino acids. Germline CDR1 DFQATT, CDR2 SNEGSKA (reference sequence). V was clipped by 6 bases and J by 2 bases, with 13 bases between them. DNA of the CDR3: TGCAGTGCCCCGAAGACAGGACAAGAGACCCAGTACTTC. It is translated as CSAPKTGQETQYF.

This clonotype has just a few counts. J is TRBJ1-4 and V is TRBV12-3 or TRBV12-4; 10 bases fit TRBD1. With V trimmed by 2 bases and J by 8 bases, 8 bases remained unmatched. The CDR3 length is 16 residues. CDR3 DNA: TGTGCCAGCAGTTTACTATCCGGGACAGGGGTCGAAAAACTGTTTTTT. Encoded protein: CASSLLSGTGVEKLFF.

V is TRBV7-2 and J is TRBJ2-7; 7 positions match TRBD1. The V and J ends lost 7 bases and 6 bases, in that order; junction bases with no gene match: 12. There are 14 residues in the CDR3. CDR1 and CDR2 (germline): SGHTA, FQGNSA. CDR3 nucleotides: TGTGCCAGCATGCGACTGACAGGGTCTGGCGAGCAGTACTTC. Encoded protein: CASMRLTGSGEQYF.

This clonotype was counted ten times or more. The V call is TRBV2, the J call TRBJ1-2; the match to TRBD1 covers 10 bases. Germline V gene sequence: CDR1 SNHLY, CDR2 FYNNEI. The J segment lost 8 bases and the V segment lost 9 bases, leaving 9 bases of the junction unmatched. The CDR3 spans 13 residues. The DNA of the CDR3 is TGTGCCAGTTTTAGACAGGGGGCGAGCGGCTACACCTTC. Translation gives CASFRQGASGYTF.

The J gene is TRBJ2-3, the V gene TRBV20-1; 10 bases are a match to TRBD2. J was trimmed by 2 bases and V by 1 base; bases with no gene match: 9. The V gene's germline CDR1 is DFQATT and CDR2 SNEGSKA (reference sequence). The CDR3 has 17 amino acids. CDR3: CSARGAGGPGITDTQYF. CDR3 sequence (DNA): TGCAGTGCTAGAGGAGCGGGAGGGCCTGGGATCACAGATACGCAGTATTTT.

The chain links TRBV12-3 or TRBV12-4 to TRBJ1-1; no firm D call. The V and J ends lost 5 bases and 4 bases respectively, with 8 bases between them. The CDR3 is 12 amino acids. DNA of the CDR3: TGTGCCAGCAGTACTAGGACCACTGAAGCTTTCTTT. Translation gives CASSTRTTEAFF.

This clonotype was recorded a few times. The CDR3: CAGSGSGNTIYF. CDR3 bases: TGCGCCGGTTCAGGGTCCGGAAACACCATATATTTT. The rearrangement joins TRBV29-1 to TRBJ1-3; possibly TRBD1 for D (5 bases). This CDR3 is built from 12 residues. Germline lookup yields CDR1 SQVTM and CDR2 ANQGSEA. The variable domain in full, completed from reference TRBV29-1 and TRBJ1-3, reads SAVISQKPSRDICQRGTSLTIQCQVDSQVTMMFWYRQQPGQSLTLIATANQGSEATYESGFVIDKFPISRPNLTFSTLTVSNMSPEDSSIYLCAGSGSGNTIYFGEGSWLTVV.

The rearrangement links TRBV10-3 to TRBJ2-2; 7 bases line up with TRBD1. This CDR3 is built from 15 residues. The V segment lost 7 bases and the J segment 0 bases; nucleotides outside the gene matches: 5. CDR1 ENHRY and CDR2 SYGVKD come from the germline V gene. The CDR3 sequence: CAINPGTANTGELFF. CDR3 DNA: TGTGCCATCAACCCCGGGACAGCGAACACCGGGGAGCTGTTTTTT.

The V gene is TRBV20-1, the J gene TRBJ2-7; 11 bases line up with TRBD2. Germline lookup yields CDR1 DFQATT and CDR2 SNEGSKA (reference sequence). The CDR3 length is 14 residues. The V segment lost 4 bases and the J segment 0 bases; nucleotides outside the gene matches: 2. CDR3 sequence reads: CSATSGRHSYEQYF. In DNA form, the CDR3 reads TGCAGTGCTACTAGCGGGAGGCACTCCTACGAGCAGTACTTC.

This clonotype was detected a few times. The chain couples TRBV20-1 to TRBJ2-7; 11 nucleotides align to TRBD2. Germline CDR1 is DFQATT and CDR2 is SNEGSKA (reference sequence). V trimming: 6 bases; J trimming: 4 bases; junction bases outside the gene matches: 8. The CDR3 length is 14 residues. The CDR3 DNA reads TGCAGTGCCAGAACCGGGACTAGCGGATACGAGCAGTACTTC. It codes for CSARTGTSGYEQYF.

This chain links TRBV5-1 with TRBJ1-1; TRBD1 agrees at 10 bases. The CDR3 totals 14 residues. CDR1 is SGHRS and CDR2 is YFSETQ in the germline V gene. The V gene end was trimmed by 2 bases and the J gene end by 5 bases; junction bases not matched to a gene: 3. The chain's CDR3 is CASSLDRGRTEAFF. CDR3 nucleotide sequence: TGCGCCAGCAGCTTAGACAGGGGGCGGACTGAAGCTTTCTTT.

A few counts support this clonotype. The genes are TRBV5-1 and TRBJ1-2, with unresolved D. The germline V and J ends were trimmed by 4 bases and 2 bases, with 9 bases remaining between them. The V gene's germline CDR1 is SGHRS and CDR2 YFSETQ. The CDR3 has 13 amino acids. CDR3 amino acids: CASSQAPNYGYTF. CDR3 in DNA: TGCGCCAGCAGCCAGGCACCGAACTATGGCTACACCTTC. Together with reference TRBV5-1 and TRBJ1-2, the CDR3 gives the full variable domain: KAGVTQTPRYLIKTRGQQVTLSCSPISGHRSVSWYQQTPGQGLQFLFEYFSETQRNKGNFPGRFSGRQFSNSRSEMNVSTLELGDSALYLCASSQAPNYGYTFGSGTRLTVV.

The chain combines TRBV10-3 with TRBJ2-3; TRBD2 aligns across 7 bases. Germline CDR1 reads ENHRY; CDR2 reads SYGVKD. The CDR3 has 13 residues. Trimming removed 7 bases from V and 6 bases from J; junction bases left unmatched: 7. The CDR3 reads CAITGAGMDTQYF. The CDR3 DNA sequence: TGTGCCATCACCGGAGCGGGGATGGATACGCAGTATTTT.

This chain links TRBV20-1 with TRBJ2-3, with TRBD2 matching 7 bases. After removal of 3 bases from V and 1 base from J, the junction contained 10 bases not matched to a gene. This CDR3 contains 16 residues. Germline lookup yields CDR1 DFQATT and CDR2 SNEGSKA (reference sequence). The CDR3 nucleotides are TGCAGTGCTAGCCCCGTCGGGGGGAGAGGCACAGATACGCAGTATTTT. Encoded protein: CSASPVGGRGTDTQYF.

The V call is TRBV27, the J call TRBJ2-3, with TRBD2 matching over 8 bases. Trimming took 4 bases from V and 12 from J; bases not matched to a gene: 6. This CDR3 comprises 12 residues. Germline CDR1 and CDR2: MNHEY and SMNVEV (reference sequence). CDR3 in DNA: TGTGCCAGCAGTTCCGGTCGGGGGGGACAGTATTTT. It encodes CASSSGRGGQYF.

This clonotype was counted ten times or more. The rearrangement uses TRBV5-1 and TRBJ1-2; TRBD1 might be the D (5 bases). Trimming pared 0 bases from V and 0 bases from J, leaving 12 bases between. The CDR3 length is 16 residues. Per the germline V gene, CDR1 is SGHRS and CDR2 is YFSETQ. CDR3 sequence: CASSLAAGTSNYGYTF. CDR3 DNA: TGCGCCAGCAGCTTGGCCGCGGGGACTTCTAACTATGGCTACACCTTC.

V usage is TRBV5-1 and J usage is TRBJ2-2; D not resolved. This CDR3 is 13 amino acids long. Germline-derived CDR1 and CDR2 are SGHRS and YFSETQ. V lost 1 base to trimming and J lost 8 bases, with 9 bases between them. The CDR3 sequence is CASSLFVAGELFF. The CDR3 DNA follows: TGCGCCAGCAGCTTGTTTGTAGCAGGGGAGCTGTTTTTT.

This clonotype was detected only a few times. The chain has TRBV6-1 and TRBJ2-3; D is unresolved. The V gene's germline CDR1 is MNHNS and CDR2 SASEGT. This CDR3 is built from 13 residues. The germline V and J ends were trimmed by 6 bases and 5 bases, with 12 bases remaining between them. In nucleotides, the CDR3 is TGTGCCAGCAGGACGCCCGCCGGAGATACGCAGTATTTT. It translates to CASRTPAGDTQYF.

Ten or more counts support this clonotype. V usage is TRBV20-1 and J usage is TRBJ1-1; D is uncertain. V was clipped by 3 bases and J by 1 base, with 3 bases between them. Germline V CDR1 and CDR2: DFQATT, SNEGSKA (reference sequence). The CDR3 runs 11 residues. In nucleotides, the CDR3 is TGCAGTGCTAGTCGGAACACTGAAGCTTTCTTT. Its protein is CSASRNTEAFF.

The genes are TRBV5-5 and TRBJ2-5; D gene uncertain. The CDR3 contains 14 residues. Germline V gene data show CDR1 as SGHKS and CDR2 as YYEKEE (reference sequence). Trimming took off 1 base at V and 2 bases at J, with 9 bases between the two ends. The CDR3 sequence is CASSLRATQETQYF. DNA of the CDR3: TGTGCCAGCAGCTTGAGGGCGACACAAGAGACCCAGTACTTC.